Following are 3 T cell receptor beta chains from one sample sequenced in a study of cytomegalovirus exposure and HLA in healthy donors. The method was immunoSEQ multiplex PCR; TCRdb's version includes in-frame clones alone and lacks a portion of them. Among 68,000 or so clones, more than 95% were seen once, and the ten largest hold around 2.2%. The sequencing input was PBMCs. Receptors were obtained from a man between 18 and 35 years old in good health and CMV-seronegative.

The chain carries TRBV11-2 and TRBJ2-3; D may be TRBD2 (6 bases). This CDR3 has 15 amino acids. With 2 bases removed from V and 0 bases from J, the gap between germline ends came to 9 bases. CDR1 and CDR2 (germline): SGHAT, FQNNGV. CDR3 sequence (DNA): TGTGCCAGCAGCTTACTAGCGACTAGCACAGATACGCAGTATTTT. Its protein product is CASSLLATSTDTQYF. Full variable domain (rest looked up from reference TRBV11-2 and TRBJ2-3): EAGVAQSPRYKIIEKRQSVAFWCNPISGHATLYWYQQILGQGPKLLIQFQNNGVVDDSQLPKDRFSAERLKGVDSTLKIQPAKLEDSAVYLCASSLLATSTDTQYFGPGTRLTVL.

The chain combines TRBV10-1 with TRBJ2-7; 8 positions agree with TRBD1. J lost 2 bases, V lost 3 bases, and 3 bases had no gene match. This CDR3 contains 14 residues. Germline-derived CDR1 and CDR2 are WNHNN and SYGVQD (reference sequence). CDR3 in amino acids: CASSETQGAYEQYF. In nucleotides, the CDR3 is TGCGCCAGCAGTGAAACACAGGGGGCCTACGAGCAGTACTTC.

The chain is built from TRBV19 and TRBJ2-7; D perhaps matches TRBD1 (6 bases). Trimming took 4 bases from V and 6 from J, leaving 13 bases between them. Germline loops: CDR1 LNHDA, CDR2 SQIVND (reference sequence). The CDR3 contains 13 residues. CDR3 loop: CASSNAQGIEQYF. CDR3 DNA sequence: TGTGCCAGTAGTAATGCACAGGGAATCGAGCAGTACTTC.